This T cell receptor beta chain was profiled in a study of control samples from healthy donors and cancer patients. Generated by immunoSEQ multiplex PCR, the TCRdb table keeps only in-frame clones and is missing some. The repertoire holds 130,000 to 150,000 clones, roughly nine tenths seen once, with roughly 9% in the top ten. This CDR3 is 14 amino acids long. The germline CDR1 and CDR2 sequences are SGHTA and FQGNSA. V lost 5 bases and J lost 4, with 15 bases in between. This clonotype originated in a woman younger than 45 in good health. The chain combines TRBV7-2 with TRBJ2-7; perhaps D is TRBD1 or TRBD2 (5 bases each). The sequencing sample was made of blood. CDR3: CASSQKPWGYEQYF. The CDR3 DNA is TGTGCCAGCAGCCAGAAGCCCTGGGGGTACGAGCAGTACTTC.